Listed below are T cell receptor beta chains from one sample, sequenced in a study of monozygotic twins with cystic fibrosis. The data were produced by immunoSEQ multiplex PCR, yet TCRdb's version contains in-frame clones alone and is incomplete. The sample yields under 40,000 clones, nearly 98% seen once. The sequencing input was blood. The receptor set was obtained from a girl aged 2-15 years with cystic fibrosis. Both conserved end residues are part of each CDR3. D genes are given only for firm matches. Clone size is given for some rows only: seen once, a few or many times, or a class if the clone is expanded.

V gene	D gene	J gene	clone size	CDR3 DNA	CDR3 protein
TRBV7-9	TRBD1	TRBJ2-2	.	TGTGCCAGCAGCAAGGGACAGGGGCTACCGAACACCGGGGAGCTGTTTTTT	CASSKGQGLPNTGELFF
TRBV5-1	.	TRBJ1-4	.	TGCGCCAGCAGGGCCGGTAATGAAAAACTGTTTTTT	CASRAGNEKLFF
TRBV6-1	.	TRBJ2-2	few	TGTGCCAGCAGAACTAGAGTCACCGGGGAGCTGTTTTTT	CASRTRVTGELFF
TRBV5-6	TRBD2	TRBJ2-3	.	TGTGCCAGCAGCTTAATAGCGGGTAGCACAGATACGCAGTATTTT	CASSLIAGSTDTQYF
TRBV29-1	.	TRBJ2-3	.	TGCAGCGTTGAAGGGGGGACCGGTTACACAGATACGCAGTATTTT	CSVEGGTGYTDTQYF
TRBV10-2	TRBD1	TRBJ1-1	few	TGCGCCAGCAGTCTGACAGGGGCCGACACTGAAGCTTTCTTT	CASSLTGADTEAFF
TRBV18	TRBD1	TRBJ2-1	.	TGTGCCAGCTCACCACAGGGGGCCTATGGCGATGAGCAGTTCTTC	CASSPQGAYGDEQFF
TRBV7-8	.	TRBJ2-7	once	TGTGCCAGCAGCCCGTTAAGCTCCTACGAGCAGTACTTC	CASSPLSSYEQYF
TRBV30	TRBD1	TRBJ1-1	.	TGTGCCTGGAGTCCCGGGACAGTTCGCACTGAAGCTTTCTTT	CAWSPGTVRTEAFF
TRBV13	.	TRBJ2-7	.	TGTGCCAGCAGCTTAGGTTTTTCTCTTTCCTACGAGCAGTACTTC	CASSLGFSLSYEQYF
TRBV4-2	.	TRBJ2-1	.	TGTGCCAGCAGCCAAGAATATGCGGAGAAAGTATGGGAGCAGTTCTTC	CASSQEYAEKVWEQFF
TRBV2	.	TRBJ1-5	once	TGTGCCAGCAGTGATGGGTGGCTCAATCAGCCCCAGCATTTT	CASSDGWLNQPQHF
TRBV6-1	.	TRBJ2-7	.	TGTGCCAGCGGGTTACGGACGAGGTACTTC	CASGLRTRYF
TRBV5-6	TRBD2	TRBJ2-4	.	TGTGCCAGCAGCTTGGCTAGCGGCGTAGCCAAAAACATTCAGTACTTC	CASSLASGVAKNIQYF
TRBV2	.	TRBJ2-1	once	TGTGCCAGCAGTGAAAGGCAGGGGATCGGCAATGAGCAGTTCTTC	CASSERQGIGNEQFF
TRBV5-6	.	TRBJ1-1	.	TGTGCCAGCAGCTTGCCCCCCGTGAGACAGGCCGGGGAAGCTTTCTTT	CASSLPPVRQAGEAFF
TRBV6-6	.	TRBJ2-3	once	TGTGCCAGCATTGGTCGATGGGGGGATACGCAGTATTTT	CASIGRWGDTQYF
TRBV16	TRBD2	TRBJ2-3	.	TGTGCCAGCAGCCAATTGACTAGCGGGAGGACAGCTACGCAGTATTTT	CASSQLTSGRTATQYF
TRBV6-1	.	TRBJ2-7	once	TGTGCCAGCAGTGAAGGTTACGAGCAGTACTTC	CASSEGYEQYF
TRBV6-5	.	TRBJ2-1	.	TGTGCCAGCAGCCTGACTAGGGGGATGACGTTCTTC	CASSLTRGMTFF
TRBV10-2	.	TRBJ2-4	.	TGCGCCAGCAGTGAGCAGGGGCTGGCCAAAAACATTCAGTACTTC	CASSEQGLAKNIQYF
TRBV6-1	.	TRBJ1-2	.	TGTGCCAGCAGTGACACGAACTATGGCTACACCTTC	CASSDTNYGYTF
TRBV5-6	TRBD2	TRBJ2-3	.	TGTGCCAGCAGCCATAGCGGGAGGGGCACAGATACGCAGTATTTT	CASSHSGRGTDTQYF
TRBV7-9	.	TRBJ2-7	.	TGTGCCAGCGAGACCGGGACGCACGAGCAGTACTTC	CASETGTHEQYF
TRBV7-9	.	TRBJ1-5	.	TGTGCCAGCAGCCCGACAGATAGCAATCAGCCCCAGCATTTT	CASSPTDSNQPQHF
TRBV6-1	TRBD1	TRBJ2-5	.	TGTGCCAGCAGTGAAGGGAACAGGGGCGTTGAGACCCAGTACTTC	CASSEGNRGVETQYF
TRBV27	.	TRBJ2-7	.	TGTGCCAGCAGTCGGGACGCTGGGCAGGCCCCCTTTTTCCACGAGCAGTACTTC	CASSRDAGQAPFFHEQYF
TRBV25-1	.	TRBJ2-7	.	TGTGCCACTAACGTTCTAGCGCTCGAGCAGTACTTC	CATNVLALEQYF
TRBV6-5	.	TRBJ2-4	.	TGTGCCAGCAGTTACTCCCGTCGCGGAGCCAAAAACATTCAGTACTTC	CASSYSRRGAKNIQYF
TRBV2	.	TRBJ2-1	.	TGTGCCAGCATGGTGGCCTTCGGGAGAATGGGATGGGAGCAGTTCTTC	CASMVAFGRMGWEQFF
TRBV19	.	TRBJ1-2	.	TGTGCCATTTCGGACGGCGGGGGCCTCTATGGCTACACCTTC	CAISDGGGLYGYTF
TRBV20-1	.	TRBJ2-7	.	TGCAGTGCTACAAGGGAGAACGAGCAGTACTTC	CSATRENEQYF
TRBV29-1	.	TRBJ1-4	.	TGCAGCGTTGCCCTCGGGGAAAAACTGTTTTTT	CSVALGEKLFF